This TCR beta chain was observed in a study of T cell therapy after organ transplantation. Data came from immunoSEQ multiplex PCR; TCRdb stores just in-frame clones and leaves some out. The table lists about 50,000 clones, less than 95% of them singletons, with around 3.1% in the top ten. A remark on this clone: Its antigen is still unknown.

The length of the CDR3 is 14 residues. The germline V gene has CDR1 MNHEY and CDR2 SVGAGI. The junction had 11 bases not matched to a gene; V was cut back by 5 bases and J by 11 bases. The sample consisted of CD8+ T cells from blood, taken before autologous CMV-specific T cell therapy. The rearrangement joins TRBV6-5 to TRBJ1-4; 7 nucleotides line up with TRBD1. The clonotype originates from a human patient who had received a solid organ transplant and had CMV disease. CDR3 residues: CASSDLRGQFKLFF. CDR3 nucleotide sequence: TGTGCCAGCAGTGACCTACGGGGACAGTTTAAACTGTTTTTT.